The 20 T cell receptor beta chains below were found in one sample sequenced in a study of T-cell memory formation after mild COVID-19. TCRdb re-derived calls from the 5' RACE reads in MiXCR, one entry per CDR3 protein. The repertoire holds 30,000 to 40,000 distinct CDR3 sequences, with roughly an eighth as singletons. The sequenced material came from PBMCs or a T cell subset sorted from them (not recorded which). Source of these receptors: a man aged 18-30 years who had mild COVID-19 (a few samples of this study predate the infection). Cell type and time point are not known.

V usage is TRBV11-2 and J usage is TRBJ1-2; 7 bases are shared with TRBD1. Unmatched junction bases numbered 4, after V lost 2 bases and J lost 4 bases. The germline gives CDR1 SGHAT, CDR2 FQNNGV. This CDR3 contains 14 residues. This CDR3 reads CASSLSTGSYGYTF. Written as DNA, the CDR3 is TGTGCCAGCAGCTTATCGACAGGGTCCTATGGCTACACCTTC.

The chain couples TRBV9 to TRBJ2-7, with 11 nucleotides matching TRBD2. This CDR3 has 16 amino acids. The V segment lost 4 bases and the J segment 2 bases; nucleotides outside the gene matches: 8. In germline, CDR1 is SGDLS, CDR2 YYNGEE. The CDR3 spells CASSPGLAVRTYEQYF. The CDR3 DNA follows: TGTGCCAGCAGCCCGGGACTAGCGGTGAGGACCTACGAGCAGTACTTC.

This clonotype was observed a few times. The rearrangement links TRBV12-3 or TRBV12-4 to TRBJ1-1; D unclear. This CDR3 is 15 amino acids long. The V end lost 5 bases, the J end lost 1 base, and 14 bases lay between the germline ends. CDR3 in amino acids: CASSHDTGTNTEAFF. The CDR3, as DNA: TGTGCCAGCAGTCACGACACTGGCACGAACACTGAAGCTTTCTTT.

This clonotype has a handful of counts. The rearrangement joins TRBV10-2 to TRBJ2-3, with 9 bases identical to TRBD1. There are 20 residues in the CDR3. J was trimmed by 0 bases and V by 8 bases; bases with no gene match: 21. CDR1 and CDR2 from the germline V gene are WSHSY and SAAADI. Here the CDR3 DNA reads TGCGCCAGCCCACGCTTTAAACCGGGACAGGGAGTAGTCAGCACAGATACGCAGTATTTT. Its translation is CASPRFKPGQGVVSTDTQYF.

This clonotype was observed at least ten times. The chain carries TRBV5-5 and TRBJ1-5; D unresolved. In germline, CDR1 is SGHKS, CDR2 YYEKEE (reference sequence). Trimming removed 0 bases from V and 9 bases from J, with 13 bases in between. This CDR3 is 14 amino acids long. The CDR3, as DNA: TGTGCCAGCAGCTTGGAAAGCTCGGGAGGGCCCCAGCATTTT. It encodes CASSLESSGGPQHF.

A few counts support this clonotype. Given a much more abundant clone one base away, this may be a read error. The V and J genes are TRBV7-2 and TRBJ1-1; D not certain. The CDR3 contains 14 residues. Trimming removed 3 bases at V and 4 bases at J, with 12 bases between. Germline CDR1 reads SGHTA; CDR2 reads FQGNSA. The CDR3 nucleotides are TGTGCCAGCAGCTTTGGAAGCCCGAGCACTGAAGCTTTCTTT. This codes for CASSFGSPSTEAFF.

This clonotype has a count of ten or more. J is TRBJ2-1 and V is TRBV7-2; 8 bases align to TRBD1. The CDR3 is 12 residues long. Germline trimming cut 6 bases from V and 13 bases from J; bases unmatched to any gene: 8. Germline CDR1 SGHTA, CDR2 FQGNSA. CDR3 region: CASREQGGSQFF. In DNA form, the CDR3 reads TGTGCCAGCAGAGAACAGGGGGGATCCCAGTTCTTC.

The table lists this clonotype with many counts. This chain uses TRBV7-2 with TRBJ2-5, with 7 bases matching TRBD1. The V gene end was trimmed by 7 bases and the J gene end by 2 bases; junction bases not matched to a gene: 7. Germline values: CDR1 SGHTA, CDR2 FQGNSA. The CDR3 is 14 residues long. The DNA of the CDR3 is TGTGCCAGCAACCGTGGACAGGCTCAAGAGACCCAGTACTTC. It is translated as CASNRGQAQETQYF.

The table lists this clonotype with a few counts. The chain combines TRBV10-3 with TRBJ1-2, with 8 bases identical to TRBD1. Trimming at V came to 2 bases and at J to 2 bases, leaving 7 bases not matched to a gene. The germline gives CDR1 ENHRY, CDR2 SYGVKD. The CDR3 has 16 residues. CDR3 in amino acids: CAISEPPGQDNYGYTF. The CDR3 coding sequence is TGTGCCATCAGTGAGCCTCCGGGACAGGACAACTATGGCTACACCTTC.

V gene TRBV20-1 combines with J gene TRBJ2-7, with a weak D call TRBD2 (6 bases). CDR3 length equals 11 residues. V lost 4 bases to trimming and J lost 13 bases, with 17 bases between them. Germline V gene sequence: CDR1 DFQATT, CDR2 SNEGSKA (reference sequence). The CDR3 protein is CSANRDSGQYF. CDR3 in DNA: TGCAGTGCTAATCGGGATAGCGGTCAATACTTC.

This clonotype was observed many times. V is TRBV24-1 and J is TRBJ2-3, with D perhaps TRBD1 (6 bases). Germline CDR1 is KGHDR and CDR2 is SFDVKD. The V and J ends lost 10 bases and 6 bases respectively, with 16 bases between them. The CDR3 is 13 amino acids. CDR3 protein: CATGHPRGDTQYF. DNA of the CDR3: TGTGCCACGGGACATCCGAGGGGGGATACGCAGTATTTT.

This clonotype was recorded many times. The chain couples TRBV7-9 to TRBJ2-3, with 13 bases lining up with TRBD2. Looked up from germline, CDR1 is SEHNR and CDR2 is FQNEAQ (reference sequence). Trimming at V came to 5 bases and at J to 3 bases, leaving 5 bases not matched to a gene. The CDR3 totals 16 residues. The CDR3 nucleotides are TGTGCCAGCAGCCCCCGGACTAGCGGGGGAACAGATACGCAGTATTTT. It encodes CASSPRTSGGTDTQYF.

This clonotype was counted many times. The V and J genes are TRBV7-8 and TRBJ2-3, with 11 positions matching TRBD1. Germline values: CDR1 SGHVS, CDR2 FQNEAQ. The CDR3 contains 15 residues. The V segment lost 5 bases and the J segment 4 bases; nucleotides outside the gene matches: 5. CDR3 bases: TGTGCCAGCAGCCCGCAGGGACAGGGGGCAGATACGCAGTATTTT. Its translation is CASSPQGQGADTQYF.

The chain couples TRBV28 to TRBJ2-5, with 10 bases matching TRBD2. The germline V gene has CDR1 MDHEN and CDR2 SYDVKM. The CDR3 length is 15 residues. With V trimmed by 5 bases and J by 5 bases, 8 bases remained unmatched. The CDR3 here is CASSLGLATGETQYF. Here the CDR3 DNA reads TGTGCCAGCAGTCTGGGACTAGCGACCGGCGAGACCCAGTACTTC.

This clonotype has at least ten counts. CDR3 protein: CASSLLHTGDTEAFF. Here the CDR3 DNA reads TGTGCCAGCAGCTTGCTACATACAGGGGACACTGAAGCTTTCTTT. The chain is built from TRBV28 and TRBJ1-1, with 7 bases aligning to TRBD1. The germline V gene has CDR1 MDHEN and CDR2 SYDVKM. The CDR3 is 15 amino acids. The V and J ends lost 6 bases and 3 bases, in that order; junction bases with no gene match: 10.

Comment on this clonotype: This clone may be a read error of a much larger clone one base away. V gene TRBV4-3 combines with J gene TRBJ2-3, with D perhaps TRBD2 (5 bases). The CDR3 loop spans 16 amino acids. Trimming removed 2 bases from V and 2 bases from J, with 14 bases in between. In germline, CDR1 is LGHNA, CDR2 YSLEER. The CDR3 region is CASSQLSPGITDTQYF. The CDR3, as DNA: TGCGCCAGCAGCCAATTAAGTCCGGGGATCACAGATACGCAGTATTTT.

This clonotype has a count of ten or more. The chain links TRBV28 to TRBJ2-7; 9 nucleotides agree with TRBD1. The CDR3 spans 11 residues. CDR1 and CDR2 from the germline V gene are MDHEN and SYDVKM. With 10 bases clipped from V and 10 bases from J, the junction kept 8 bases outside the gene matches. DNA of the CDR3: TGTGCCACCTCGACAGGGGGGGCCCAGTACGTC. Protein product: CATSTGGAQYV.

This clonotype was seen repeatedly, ten times or more. The chain combines TRBV5-1 with TRBJ2-3; D ambiguous. The V and J ends lost 4 bases and 0 bases respectively, with 15 bases between them. CDR1 is SGHRS and CDR2 is YFSETQ in the germline V gene. CDR3 size: 16 residues. In DNA, the CDR3 is TGCGCCAGCAGCACCTCTGACAACCCTAGCACAGATACGCAGTATTTT. This sequence encodes CASSTSDNPSTDTQYF.

In this sample, this clonotype turned up many times. This chain links TRBV20-1 with TRBJ2-2, with 9 bases that match TRBD2. CDR3 length equals 16 residues. Germline CDR1 DFQATT, CDR2 SNEGSKA (reference sequence). Trimming took 3 bases from V and 4 from J; bases not matched to a gene: 9. The DNA of the CDR3 is TGCAGTGCTAGCGGCCCTAGCGGGGCGGGCACCGGGGAGCTGTTTTTT. Encoded protein: CSASGPSGAGTGELFF.

Only one count was recorded for this clonotype. A much bigger clone sits one base away, suggesting this may be a read error. This sequence joins TRBV6-1 and TRBJ1-5; D gene unclear. V was pared by 2 bases and J by 10 bases, with 9 bases between. The germline gives CDR1 MNHNS, CDR2 SASEGT. The CDR3 extends over 12 amino acids. The CDR3 loop is CASSELWRPQHF. CDR3 DNA: TGTGCCAGCAGTGAATTGTGGCGTCCCCAGCATTTT.